This T cell receptor (beta chain) originates from a study of beta chain features in type 1 diabetes. Study-wide results and limits: Patients showed naive, central memory and Treg TCRB repertoires that appeared more similar than those of healthy donors. In all four CD4+ subsets, TCRB CDR3 length was significantly, moderately reduced in type 1 diabetes. The VDJ junctions of type 1 diabetes patients carried fewer insertions and more deletions.

Sorting of CD4+ naive, central memory, regulatory and stem cell-like memory cells was performed via CD45RO/CCR7/CD25/CD127/CD95/CD27. As every portion of the isolated RNA was reverse transcribed, the sequencing read expressed TCRB transcripts. Libraries were prepared by immunoSEQ multiplex PCR; TCRdb keeps only in-frame clonotypes and omits some of them. The sample shows hundreds of thousands of clones, roughly 12% of them seen only once. The CDR3 is 13 amino acids. V was pared by 0 bases and J by 7 bases, with 7 bases between. Germline CDR1 reads MGHRA; CDR2 reads YSYEKL. A word on this clone: What it recognizes is unknown.

The sample taken for sequencing was naive CD4+ T cells from blood. The TCR sequence derives from a man aged 18 to 29 with type 1 diabetes. This sequence joins TRBV4-1 and TRBJ1-5, with D uncertain. The CDR3 bases are TGCGCCAGCAGCCAAGAAGATCACCAGCCCCAGCATTTT. Protein product: CASSQEDHQPQHF.